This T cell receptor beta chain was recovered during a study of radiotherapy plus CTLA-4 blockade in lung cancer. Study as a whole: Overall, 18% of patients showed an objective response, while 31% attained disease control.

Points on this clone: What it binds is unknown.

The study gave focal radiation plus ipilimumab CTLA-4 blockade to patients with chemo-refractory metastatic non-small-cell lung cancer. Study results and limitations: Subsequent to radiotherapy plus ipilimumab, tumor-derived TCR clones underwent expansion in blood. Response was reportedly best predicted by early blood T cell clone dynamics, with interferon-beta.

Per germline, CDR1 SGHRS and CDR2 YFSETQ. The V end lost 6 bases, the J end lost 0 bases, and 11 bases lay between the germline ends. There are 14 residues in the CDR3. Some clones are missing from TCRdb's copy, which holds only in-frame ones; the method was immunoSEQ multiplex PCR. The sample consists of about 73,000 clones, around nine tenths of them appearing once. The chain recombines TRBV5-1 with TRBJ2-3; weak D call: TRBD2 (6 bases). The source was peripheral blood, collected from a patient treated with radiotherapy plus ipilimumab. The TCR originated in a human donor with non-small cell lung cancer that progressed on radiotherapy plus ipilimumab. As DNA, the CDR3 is TGCGCCAGCAATCCGGGAGCGAGCACAGATACGCAGTATTTT. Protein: CASNPGASTDTQYF.